Below, 19 T cell receptor beta chains from the same sample are listed, as sequenced in a study of graft-versus-host responses after intestinal transplantation (dated by TCRdb to the early 2020s). These receptors are not linked to any known antigen. Library preparation employed the immunoSEQ multiplex PCR assay. TCRdb provides this immuneACCESS table in a form limited to in-frame rearrangements. Some clones are lacking; in checked studies, under half of them reflect an unresolved V gene, and why the rest are absent is not known. This sample lists under 95,000 clones; around 90% were detected once. The leading ten clones occupy more than 0.25% of the sample. In the paper's terms, the time point label means: cells obtained before transplantation from donor or recipient. The specimen was unstimulated CD4+ T cells sorted from spleen or lymph node cells, collected before transplant. These receptors were taken from a human donor who was the organ donor for an intestinal transplant.

This chain connects TRBV4-2 to TRBJ1-3; TRBD1 is a possible D gene (5 bases). The V end was cut by 6 bases, the J end by 5 bases, with 17 bases between. Germline V gene data show CDR1 as LGHNA and CDR2 as YNFKEQ. This CDR3 region has 15 residues. The CDR3 here is CASSPDPNRRNTIYF. CDR3 DNA: TGTGCCAGCAGTCCGGATCCTAACAGGAGAAACACCATATATTTT.

V usage is TRBV27 and J usage is TRBJ1-5, with 8 bases that match TRBD1. The V and J ends lost 2 bases and 9 bases, in that order; junction bases with no gene match: 3. The CDR3 runs to 13 residues. From germline, CDR1 is MNHEY and CDR2 SMNVEV (reference sequence). CDR3 sequence: CASSLTGGWPQHF. The CDR3 bases are TGTGCCAGCAGTTTAACAGGGGGATGGCCCCAGCATTTT.

The chain combines TRBV5-4 with TRBJ1-4, with 8 bases fitting TRBD1. Losses at the gene ends were 4 bases for V and 5 bases for J; bases not matched to a gene: 10. CDR3 length: 16 amino acids. CDR1 SGHNT and CDR2 YYREEE come from the germline V gene (reference sequence). The CDR3 sequence: CASSRQTRTGNEKLFF. The CDR3 DNA sequence: TGTGCCAGCAGCCGCCAAACTAGGACAGGGAATGAAAAACTGTTTTTT.

The chain combines TRBV2 with TRBJ2-1; 9 bases are a match to TRBD2. The length of the CDR3 is 15 residues. Trimming removed 4 bases from V and 1 base from J; junction bases left unmatched: 2. Germline loops: CDR1 SNHLY, CDR2 FYNNEI. CDR3 coding DNA: TGTGCCAGCAGTGGACTAGCGGTTTCCTACAATGAGCAGTTCTTC. Protein product: CASSGLAVSYNEQFF.

The chain is built from TRBV7-3 and TRBJ2-2; D may be TRBD1 (6 bases). Germline V gene sequence: CDR1 SGHTA, CDR2 FQGTGA. CDR3 size: 15 residues. V was trimmed by 5 bases and J by 6 bases, leaving 16 bases between them. The CDR3 spells CASSGDRLVAGELFF. The CDR3 region has the DNA TGTGCCAGCAGCGGAGACAGGCTGGTCGCCGGGGAGCTGTTTTTT. Together with reference TRBV7-3 and TRBJ2-2, the CDR3 gives the full variable domain: GAGVSQTPSNKVTEKGKYVELRCDPISGHTALYWYRQSLGQGPEFLIYFQGTGAADDSGLPNDRFFAVRPEGSVSTLKIQRTERGDSAVYLCASSGDRLVAGELFFGEGSRLTVL.

The chain links TRBV7-2 to TRBJ1-2; perhaps TRBD1 as D (6 bases). Trimming pared 8 bases from V and 3 bases from J, leaving 13 bases between. In germline, CDR1 is SGHTA, CDR2 FQGNSA. The CDR3 runs to 13 residues. The CDR3 DNA follows: TGTGCCAGCGCGCCTTACAGGGACTATGGCTACACCTTC. Its translation: CASAPYRDYGYTF.

The genes are TRBV9 and TRBJ2-7, with a tentative D call TRBD2 (6 bases). CDR1 and CDR2 from the germline V gene are SGDLS and YYNGEE. The CDR3 contains 13 residues. Trimming took 8 bases from V and 6 from J, leaving 18 bases between them. CDR3 DNA sequence: TGTGCCAGTTGTCAGACTAGTAACGGCGAGCAGTACTTC. Amino acid sequence: CASCQTSNGEQYF.

V usage is TRBV12-5 and J usage is TRBJ2-1, with 8 bases aligning to TRBD2. The length of the CDR3 is 15 residues. Germline V lookup: CDR1 LGHNT, CDR2 FRNRAP. V dropped 6 bases and J dropped 5; count of bases not matched to a gene: 9. The CDR3 bases are TGTGCTAGTGGATCCAGCGGGGGCCGCAACAATGAGCAGTTCTTC. Encoded protein: CASGSSGGRNNEQFF.

The chain employs TRBV25-1 and TRBJ1-4; D not certain. Trimming stripped 4 bases from V and 6 bases from J, with 9 bases between. CDR1 is MGHDK and CDR2 is SYGVNS in the germline V gene. The CDR3 extends over 13 amino acids. CDR3 nucleotides: TGTGCCAGCAGTGCCGACACTTATGAAAAACTGTTTTTT. Protein: CASSADTYEKLFF. Filled out from reference TRBV25-1 and TRBJ1-4, the complete variable domain reads EADIYQTPRYLVIGTGKKITLECSQTMGHDKMYWYQQDPGMELHLIHYSYGVNSTEKGDLSSESTVSRIRTEHFPLTLESARPSHTSQYLCASSADTYEKLFFGSGTQLSVL.

This chain's CDR3 is CASRPGAWLNYGYTF. The CDR3 DNA sequence: TGTGCCAGCCGTCCTGGGGCTTGGCTTAACTATGGCTACACCTTC. The genes are TRBV27 and TRBJ1-2; tentative D call: TRBD1 (5 bases). The CDR3 runs to 15 residues. Germline loops: CDR1 MNHEY, CDR2 SMNVEV (reference sequence). The V gene lost 8 bases and the J gene lost 1 base, with 17 bases spanning the gap.

The genes are TRBV6-5 and TRBJ1-4, with TRBD1 identical over 8 bases. This CDR3 is built from 14 residues. Germline V CDR1 and CDR2: MNHEY, SVGAGI. Unmatched junction bases numbered 4, after V lost 6 bases and J lost 4 bases. The CDR3 DNA is TGTGCCAGCAGAAGGACAGGGTTTAATGAAAAACTGTTTTTT. Translated, it gives CASRRTGFNEKLFF.

The chain couples TRBV7-6 to TRBJ1-1; tentative D call: TRBD1 (5 bases). The germline V gene has CDR1 SGHVS and CDR2 FNYEAQ. The CDR3 totals 12 residues. The V end was cut by 6 bases, the J end by 4 bases, with 9 bases between. The CDR3 is CASSSGPTEAFF. CDR3 DNA: TGTGCCAGCAGTTCAGGGCCCACTGAAGCTTTCTTT.

This chain uses TRBV19 with TRBJ2-7; a weak D match, TRBD1 (5 bases). Trimming removed 3 bases at V and 4 bases at J, with 10 bases between. The CDR3 has 13 residues. CDR1 is LNHDA and CDR2 is SQIVND in the germline V gene (reference sequence). The CDR3 region has the DNA TGTGCCAGTAGTATTCAAGACAGTTACGAGCAGTACTTC. Residues: CASSIQDSYEQYF.

The chain is built from TRBV27 and TRBJ1-1; TRBD1 might be the D (6 bases). This CDR3 is built from 13 residues. The V gene's germline CDR1 is MNHEY and CDR2 SMNVEV (reference sequence). The V end lost 3 bases, the J end lost 7 bases, and 12 bases lay between the germline ends. CDR3 residues: CASSLNRALEAFF. The DNA of the CDR3 is TGTGCCAGCAGTTTGAACAGGGCCCTTGAAGCTTTCTTT.

The chain carries TRBV6-6 and TRBJ2-7, with 9 positions matching TRBD1. This CDR3 region has 14 residues. Germline V lookup: CDR1 MNHNY, CDR2 SVGAGI (reference sequence). Trimming removed 7 bases from V and 6 bases from J; junction bases left unmatched: 10. The CDR3 DNA follows: TGTGCCAGCATTCTCGGACAGGGGCACTCCGAGCAGTACTTC. Its translation: CASILGQGHSEQYF.

This rearrangement joins TRBV7-3 to TRBJ2-1, with no clear D. The ends were cut back, 2 bases at V and 10 bases at J, with 9 bases in the middle. Germline assignment: CDR1 SGHTA and CDR2 FQGTGA. The CDR3 spans 12 residues. The CDR3 protein is CASSLSGREQFF. CDR3 bases: TGTGCCAGCAGCTTATCGGGTCGGGAGCAGTTCTTC.

The chain carries TRBV4-2 and TRBJ1-2; D is unclear. Trimming took off 0 bases at V and 4 bases at J, with 12 bases between the two ends. The length of the CDR3 is 15 residues. Looked up from germline, CDR1 is LGHNA and CDR2 is YNFKEQ. The chain's CDR3 is CASSQDTEGRYGYTF. DNA of the CDR3: TGTGCCAGCAGCCAAGATACAGAGGGCCGCTATGGCTACACCTTC.

The chain carries TRBV5-1 and TRBJ2-1; 7 bases line up with TRBD2. Germline V gives CDR1 SGHRS, CDR2 YFSETQ. This CDR3 contains 16 residues. With V trimmed by 1 base and J by 5 bases, 9 bases remained unmatched. In nucleotides, the CDR3 is TGCGCCAGCAGCTTGATATCGGCTAGCGGTAACAATGAGCAGTTCTTC. Its translation: CASSLISASGNNEQFF.

The chain combines TRBV29-1 with TRBJ2-7; D might be TRBD2 (5 bases). Germline CDR1 reads SQVTM; CDR2 reads ANQGSEA. The germline V and J ends were trimmed by 7 bases and 5 bases, with 18 bases remaining between them. CDR3 length equals 13 residues. CDR3: CSGIEDSRDEQYF. In DNA, the CDR3 is TGCAGCGGCATCGAGGACTCACGAGACGAGCAGTACTTC.